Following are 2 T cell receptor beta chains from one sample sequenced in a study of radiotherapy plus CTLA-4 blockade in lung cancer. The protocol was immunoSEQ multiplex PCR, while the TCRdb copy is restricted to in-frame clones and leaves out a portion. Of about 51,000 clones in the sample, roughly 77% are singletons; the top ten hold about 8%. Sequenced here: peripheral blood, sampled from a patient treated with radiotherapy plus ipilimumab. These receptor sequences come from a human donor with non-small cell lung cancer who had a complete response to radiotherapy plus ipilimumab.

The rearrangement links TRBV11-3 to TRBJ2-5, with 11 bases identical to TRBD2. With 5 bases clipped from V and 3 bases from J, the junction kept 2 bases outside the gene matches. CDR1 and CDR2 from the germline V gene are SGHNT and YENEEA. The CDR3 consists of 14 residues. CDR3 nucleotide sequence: TGTGCCAGCAGCAAGGGACTAGCGGAAGAGACCCAGTACTTC. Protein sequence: CASSKGLAEETQYF. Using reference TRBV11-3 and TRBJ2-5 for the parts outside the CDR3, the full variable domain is EAGVVQSPRYKIIEKKQPVAFWCNPISGHNTLYWYLQNLGQGPELLIRYENEEAVDDSQLPKDRFSAERLKGVDSTLKIQPAELGDSAVYLCASSKGLAEETQYFGPGTRLLVL.

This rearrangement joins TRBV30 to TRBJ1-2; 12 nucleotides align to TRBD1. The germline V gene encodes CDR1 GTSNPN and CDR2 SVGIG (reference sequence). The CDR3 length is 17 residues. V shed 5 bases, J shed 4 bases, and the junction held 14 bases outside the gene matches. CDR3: CAWDKWTGTGGSYGYTF. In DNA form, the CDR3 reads TGTGCCTGGGATAAATGGACCGGGACAGGGGGCAGCTATGGCTACACCTTC.